This T cell receptor (beta chain) came from a study of blood T cell repertoires in COVID-19. Across the whole study: T cells, B-cell-depleted T cells, or PBMCs supplied cDNA or gDNA.

The CDR3 runs 13 residues. V lost 6 bases and J lost 0; bases outside the gene matches: 2. Germline lookup yields CDR1 MDHEN and CDR2 SYDVKM. Assay used: immunoSEQ multiplex PCR; TCRdb lists only in-frame clones, some missing. The sample carries approximately 92,000 clones, around four fifths recorded once. The chain carries TRBV28 and TRBJ2-7; TRBD2 matches at 7 bases. Material: peripheral blood. This TCR was recovered from a man aged 45-65 years with acute or convalescent COVID-19. In DNA form, the CDR3 reads TGTGCCAGCAGGGGGGGGTTCTCCTACGAGCAGTACTTC. This gives the protein CASRGGFSYEQYF.